The present TCR beta chain was sequenced within a study of T-cell memory formation after mild COVID-19. Study-wide findings and caveats: Memory sampled before infection contained some responding clones, suggesting cross-reactive memory joined. Mainly CM and EM harbored the contracting CD4+ clones; mainly EMRA harbored the CD8+ ones.

TCRdb used MiXCR to reprocess the 5' RACE reads, holding one entry per CDR3 protein. The sample yields roughly 300,000 distinct CDR3 sequences, 7.5% to 9.5% seen once. This clonotype turned up a few times. The target antigen is unknown. Trimming left V 5 bases short and J 4 bases short, with 17 bases between. The length of the CDR3 is 14 residues. Germline CDR1 DFQATT, CDR2 SNEGSKA (reference sequence). The chain carries TRBV20-1 and TRBJ2-5, with D maybe TRBD2 (6 bases). The material sequenced was PBMCs or a T cell subset sorted from them (not recorded which). This TCR came from a man aged 18 to 30 who had mild COVID-19 (a few samples of this study predate the infection). Cell type and time point are not known. CDR3 in DNA: TGCAGTGCTGCCCCGGGAGCCCCAGGAGAGACCCAGTACTTC. Amino acid sequence: CSAAPGAPGETQYF.